This TCR beta chain was obtained from a study of shared clonotypes between healthy human individuals. Germline lookup yields CDR1 MDHEN and CDR2 SYDVKM. Trimming removed 6 bases at V and 0 bases at J, with 9 bases between. CDR3 length equals 13 residues. The replicate PCRs on unsorted PBMC were given approximately 300 ng DNA, which is tens of thousands of T cell genomes. Sequencing was performed with immunoSEQ multiplex PCR; in TCRdb, only in-frame clones are kept and a portion is missing. The profile shows about 480,000 clones, 60% to 80% of them singletons. The healthy adult donors were HIV-negative and reported no recent acute infections or vaccinations. Study conclusions and caveats: Clonotype sharing among donors, it was expected, would be affected by sequencing depth.

A remark on this clone: Its antigen is unidentified.

The origin of this receptor is a woman in her thirties or forties in good health. Some clones in this sample may be carry-over from other donors' samples. The sequenced sample was PBMCs. The chain joins TRBV28 to TRBJ2-7; the D gene is possibly TRBD1 (5 bases). Here the CDR3 reads CASRGPSSYEQYF. CDR3 sequence (DNA): TGTGCCAGCAGGGGGCCGAGCTCCTACGAGCAGTACTTC.